This T cell receptor (beta chain) was observed in a study of control samples from healthy donors and cancer patients. This CDR3 is 15 amino acids long. Germline V lookup: CDR1 SGHRS, CDR2 YFSETQ. The V gene end was trimmed by 4 bases and the J gene end by 5 bases; junction bases not matched to a gene: 7. Repertoires were generated with immunoSEQ multiplex PCR, while TCRdb's copy carries only in-frame clones and drops some. Of 150,000 to 200,000 clones detected, under 96% appear once; the ten largest clones hold approximately 0.93%. This receptor was obtained from a woman younger than 45 in good health. The chain joins TRBV5-1 to TRBJ2-7, with TRBD1 matching 12 bases. Sequenced: blood. DNA of the CDR3: TGCGCCAGCAGCCTGTCGGGACAGGGGGCCCACGAGCAGTACTTC. This encodes CASSLSGQGAHEQYF.